These 16 T cell receptor beta chains originate from one sample sequenced in a study of human T cells and chemical hapten exposure. Time point defined: healthy volunteer bleed at 6 weeks. Whole blood that had not been fractionated was the source of extracted total RNA. A single record per CDR3 protein comes from TCRdb applying MiXCR to the RACE reads. The sample carries 30,000 to 35,000 distinct CDR3 sequences, less than 5.5% recorded once. Sequenced sample: whole blood. Source of these receptors: a human donor in good health. Some clones in this sample may be carry-over from other donors' samples.

This clonotype came up many times. The chain is built from TRBV28 and TRBJ2-3, with D possibly matching TRBD2 (6 bases). CDR1 is MDHEN and CDR2 is SYDVKM in the germline V gene. The CDR3 extends over 17 amino acids. V was trimmed by 3 bases and J by 0 bases, leaving 16 bases between them. The CDR3 nucleotides read TGTGCCAGCAGTTTCCCTCTCACTGGGACTAGCACAGATACGCAGTATTTT. Protein product: CASSFPLTGTSTDTQYF.

This clonotype showed up many times. The rearrangement links TRBV3-1 to TRBJ1-1, with 8 bases fitting TRBD1. The CDR3 covers 15 residues. The junction had 6 bases not matched to a gene; V was cut back by 1 base and J by 5 bases. CDR1 LGHDT and CDR2 YNNKEL come from the germline V gene (reference sequence). For the CDR3, the DNA is TGTGCCAGCAGCCAAGTATCGACAGGGGCTACTGAAGCTTTCTTT. Its translation: CASSQVSTGATEAFF.

This clonotype occurred many times. This rearrangement joins TRBV20-1 to TRBJ1-1; 9 bases map to TRBD1. The germline CDR1 and CDR2 sequences are DFQATT and SNEGSKA (reference sequence). The CDR3 is made up of 13 amino acids. J gave up 5 bases and V 3 bases, and 4 bases lay outside the gene matches. This CDR3 is CSARDRGETEAFF. The CDR3 region has the DNA TGCAGTGCTAGGGACAGGGGTGAGACTGAAGCTTTCTTT.

This clonotype showed up many times. The chain uses TRBV6-6 and TRBJ2-3; TRBD2 matches at 7 bases. Looked up from germline, CDR1 is MNHNY and CDR2 is SVGAGI (reference sequence). The CDR3 is 16 amino acids. The trim removed 4 bases at V and 2 bases at J, leaving 9 bases unmatched. For the CDR3, the DNA is TGTGCCAGCAGTTCCCAGGGACTACAACTCACAGATACGCAGTATTTT. Its protein is CASSSQGLQLTDTQYF.

This clonotype has ten or more counts. The chain joins TRBV4-2 to TRBJ1-1, with 8 bases aligning to TRBD1. Germline loops: CDR1 LGHNA, CDR2 YNFKEQ. The CDR3 has 15 residues. The J segment lost 4 bases and the V segment lost 0 bases, leaving 4 bases of the junction unmatched. CDR3 sequence (DNA): TGTGCCAGCAGCCAAGAGGTCCAGGGGGCCACTGAAGCTTTCTTT. Translation: CASSQEVQGATEAFF.

In this sample, this clonotype turned up many times. The chain links TRBV12-5 to TRBJ2-3, with 7 bases lining up with TRBD2. Germline assignment: CDR1 LGHNT and CDR2 FRNRAP. V was clipped by 7 bases and J by 2 bases; unmatched bases: 6. This CDR3 is 14 amino acids long. The CDR3: CASAPGLVTDTQYF. Here the CDR3 DNA reads TGTGCTAGTGCCCCCGGACTAGTCACAGATACGCAGTATTTT.

This clonotype was counted many times. This chain uses TRBV6-4 with TRBJ2-3; tentative D call: TRBD2 (6 bases). Trimming took off 4 bases at V and 2 bases at J, with 10 bases between the two ends. The CDR3 runs to 14 residues. The germline gives CDR1 MRHNA, CDR2 SNTAGT. CDR3 in amino acids: CASSVGGDTDTQYF. The CDR3 DNA sequence: TGTGCCAGCAGTGTCGGCGGGGACACAGATACGCAGTATTTT.

The J gene is TRBJ2-3, the V gene TRBV6-1, with 8 bases fitting TRBD2. With V trimmed by 8 bases and J by 2 bases, 9 bases remained unmatched. This CDR3 is 15 amino acids long. In germline, CDR1 is MNHNS, CDR2 SASEGT. The CDR3 reads CASGQRGSITDTQYF. Here the CDR3 DNA reads TGTGCCAGCGGTCAGCGGGGGAGTATCACAGATACGCAGTATTTT.

This clonotype was recorded many times. The CDR3 nucleotides read TGTGCCAGCAGTGAAGACCAAGACCGATGGGAAAAACTGTTTTTT. It specifies CASSEDQDRWEKLFF. The V and J genes are TRBV2 and TRBJ1-4, with D unclear. Germline CDR1 is SNHLY and CDR2 is FYNNEI. V was cut by 1 base and J by 8 bases, with 14 bases left in between. The CDR3 is 15 amino acids.

At least ten counts were recorded for this clonotype. The J gene is TRBJ1-1, the V gene TRBV28; no clear D. In germline, CDR1 is MDHEN, CDR2 SYDVKM. V lost 3 bases, J lost 1 base, and 3 bases lay in between. CDR3 size: 12 residues. The CDR3, as DNA: TGTGCCAGCAGTTTGCAGAACACTGAAGCTTTCTTT. Protein sequence: CASSLQNTEAFF.

In its sample, this clonotype was seen many times. The chain is built from TRBV6-5 and TRBJ1-1; D is unresolved. Germline V CDR1 and CDR2: MNHEY, SVGAGI. V was clipped by 0 bases and J by 10 bases, with 12 bases between them. There are 13 residues in the CDR3. The CDR3 DNA is TGTGCCAGCAGTTACTCACCAGTTCTAGGAGCTTTCTTT. Translated, it gives CASSYSPVLGAFF.

This clonotype was seen ten or more times. The rearrangement uses TRBV29-1 and TRBJ1-1, with unresolved D. The CDR3 has 11 amino acids. V lost 6 bases and J lost 6, with 11 bases in between. Germline CDR1 is SQVTM and CDR2 is ANQGSEA. CDR3 sequence: CSVLLDAEAFF. DNA of the CDR3: TGCAGCGTCCTCCTGGACGCTGAAGCTTTCTTT. Looking up the rest from reference TRBV29-1 and TRBJ1-1 gives the full variable domain: SAVISQKPSRDICQRGTSLTIQCQVDSQVTMMFWYRQQPGQSLTLIATANQGSEATYESGFVIDKFPISRPNLTFSTLTVSNMSPEDSSIYLCSVLLDAEAFFGQGTRLTVV.

The chain employs TRBV2 and TRBJ1-1; 7 positions agree with TRBD1. Germline trimming cut 5 bases from V and 3 bases from J; bases unmatched to any gene: 18. The CDR3 has 18 residues. In germline, CDR1 is SNHLY, CDR2 FYNNEI. The chain's CDR3 is CASSPWGDSGGVDTEAFF. The CDR3, as DNA: TGTGCCAGCAGTCCATGGGGGGACTCAGGGGGTGTGGACACTGAAGCTTTCTTT.

The table lists this clonotype with many counts. The genes are TRBV27 and TRBJ2-2; tentative D call: TRBD1 (6 bases). Trimming took 7 bases from V and 1 from J, leaving 16 bases between them. The CDR3 extends over 16 amino acids. From germline, CDR1 is MNHEY and CDR2 SMNVEV (reference sequence). The DNA for the CDR3 is TGTGCCAGCAAAGGTCACCGCAGGGGGAACACCGGGGAGCTGTTTTTT. It specifies CASKGHRRGNTGELFF.

As concerns this clonotype: With a much larger clone just one base away, this may be a read error. V is TRBV7-2 and J is TRBJ2-3; TRBD2 agrees at 8 bases. The CDR3 is 19 amino acids. Germline CDR1 and CDR2: SGHTA and FQGNSA. Written as DNA, the CDR3 is TGTGCCATCAGCTCCCATCTGTTAAGCGGGGGTACGAAAGGAGATACGCAGTATTTT. Protein sequence: CAISSHLLSGGTKGDTQYF.

At least ten counts were recorded for this clonotype. The chain carries TRBV5-6 and TRBJ2-2; D is perhaps TRBD1 or TRBD2 (5 bases each). V gave up 4 bases and J gave up 4 bases, with 17 bases separating them. Germline loops: CDR1 SGHDT, CDR2 YYEEEE. This CDR3 is 16 amino acids long. CDR3 DNA: TGTGCCAGCAGCCTTGACCGGGACCAGTTCACCGGGGAGCTGTTTTTT. As protein: CASSLDRDQFTGELFF.